The clone carrying this T cell receptor beta chain was counted many times. Its antigen remains unknown. CDR3 length: 16 amino acids. Germline trimming cut 4 bases from V and 6 bases from J; bases unmatched to any gene: 11. In germline, CDR1 is MNHEY, CDR2 SMNVEV (reference sequence). This sample was included in a study of regulatory T cells in long-lasting Graves disease. Turning to the study itself: Antithyroid drugs had been given to newly diagnosed Graves' patients for under 3 months.

The study's findings and limits: Newly diagnosed Graves' patients exceeded persistent ones in TCR diversity.

Sequencing libraries for TCR beta were prepared with iRepertoire HTBI primers and Arm-PCR of CDR3 regions. Authors' analysis steps: Looking across samples, the authors found roughly 58 TRBV and 13 to 15 TRBJ segments. TCRdb called the multiplex PCR reads again in MiXCR, with one record for every CDR3 protein. TCRdb's processing, not the authors', yielded these V and J calls. The top ten hold 10% of the sample, which has hundreds of thousands of distinct CDR3 sequences, around an eighth seen once. Time point denoted: newly diagnosed GD, antithyroid drugs for less than 3 months. Extracted RNA from PBMCs served as the source of the TCR library. A further study also used this sample, focusing on T cells in Graves' hyperthyroidism and ophthalmopathy. That study adds: Blood also held most thyroid clonotypes expanded beyond 0.001.

The input for sequencing was peripheral blood mononuclear cells (PBMCs), taken at new diagnosis, from a patient treated with antithyroid drugs. This receptor was obtained from a man between 25 and 39 years old with Graves disease. The V call is TRBV27, the J call TRBJ2-1, with TRBD2 matching over 8 bases. The CDR3 nucleotides are TGTGCCAGCAGTTCATCGTCCAGCGGGAGTAGCAATGAGCAGTTCTTC. Translating gives CASSSSSSGSSNEQFF.